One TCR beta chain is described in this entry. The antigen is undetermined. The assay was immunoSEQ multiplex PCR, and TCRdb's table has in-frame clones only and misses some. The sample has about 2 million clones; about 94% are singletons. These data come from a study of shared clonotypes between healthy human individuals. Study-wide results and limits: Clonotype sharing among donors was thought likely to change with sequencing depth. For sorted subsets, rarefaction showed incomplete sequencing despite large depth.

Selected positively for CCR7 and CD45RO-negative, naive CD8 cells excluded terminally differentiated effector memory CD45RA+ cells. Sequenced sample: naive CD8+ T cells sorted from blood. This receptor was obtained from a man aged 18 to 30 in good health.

CDR3 DNA sequence: TGTGCCAGCAGTCCCTTCGGACAGGGGGCCTACGAGCAGTACTTC. Residues: CASSPFGQGAYEQYF. The gene calls are TRBV6-5 and TRBJ2-7, with TRBD1 matching 10 bases. J was trimmed by 2 bases and V by 5 bases; bases with no gene match: 6. The CDR3 contains 15 residues. The germline gives CDR1 MNHEY, CDR2 SVGAGI.